This T cell receptor (beta chain) was profiled in a study of T-cell memory formation after mild COVID-19 listed by TCRdb under 2021. For the wider study: TCR sequence clusters from the two donors were largely donor specific. In a couple of donors, T-cell clones that expanded and contracted after mild COVID-19 were tracked by sequencing TCRalpha and TCRbeta repertoires over time. The cohort was made up of two young adult volunteers, one female and one male, who were previously healthy.

Ficoll-Paque density gradient centrifugation was used to isolate PBMCs. The CDR3 sequence holds 14 residues, the cysteine and phenylalanine included. Only CDR3 DNA is held: 42 bases, read in frame from base 1. V drops 5 bases and J drops 7 bases, leaving 12 bases in between. Sequences LGHDT (CDR1) and YNNKEL (CDR2) are obtained from the germline V gene (reference sequence). The data were produced on an Illumina NovaSeq 6000. TCRalpha and TCRbeta cDNA libraries were built by 5'RACE with constant-segment primers, adding sample barcodes and unique molecular identifiers. RNA was extracted from every sample with Trizol reagent. Library amplification was performed in two PCR steps, and a second sample barcode and Illumina TruSeq adapters were introduced in the second step. Sequencing of libraries was performed on an Illumina NovaSeq with 2 x 150 bp paired-end reads. The published analysis was carried out like this. With migec v1.2.7, reads were demultiplexed and then collapsed into UMI-guided consensus sequences. Using mixcr v2.1.11, the UMI consensuses were aligned to TRA and TRB V and J templates and assembled into clonotypes. A clonotype was counted as expanded or contracted only when both edgeR and NoisET called the clonotype significant, with the noise models trained on biological replicates. edgeR calls used a false discovery rate-adjusted p below 0.01 and a log2 fold-change threshold of 1. PCA with hierarchical clustering of max-normalized trajectories of the 1000 most abundant clonotypes was used as exploratory dynamics analysis. Separately sequenced CD4+ and CD8+ repertoires were used to assign the CD4 or CD8 phenotype of responding clones. The public reads were reprocessed in TCRdb via fastp at Q25 and MiXCR, keeping in-frame beta chains. Every CDR3 protein is listed once, alongside the most common genes and DNA of its rows. The V and J calls follow TCRdb's processing rather than the paper's. Present in this sample are 90,000 to 120,000 distinct CDR3 sequences, 13% to 15% of which were seen just once. The ten top clones hold 35% to 50% of the sample.

This clonotype has at least ten counts. This receptor's antigen is unknown. One base away there is no much larger clone; base qualities are not given. What the authors observed across the whole study: Clones that contracted from day 15 to 85 showed balanced CD4/CD8 phenotypes, whereas a second wave of clones that expanded from day 15 to 37 leaned towards CD4+. SARS-CoV-2 specificity was not confirmed for the second-wave clones peaking on day 37. Some responding clones were found in pre-infection memory, which suggests that pre-existing cross-reactive memory T cells took part in the SARS-CoV-2 response. Contracting CD4+ clones were found mainly in CM and EM memory subsets, while CD8+ clones were enriched in EMRA. The study covered only a couple of mild cases, and larger cohorts including severe cases with pre-infection samples were considered necessary.

Recombination connected TRBV3-1 to TRBJ1-6, with the D gene too uncertain to name. This receptor was identified in a man aged 18-30 years who had mild COVID-19 (a few samples of this study predate the infection). The sample titles of this study are shuffled in the database, so cell type and time point are left out; the donor was told from shared clones. Sample: PBMCs or a T cell subset sorted from them (not recorded which). CDR3 loop: CASSSVAGNSPLHF. In nucleotides, the sequence is TGTGCCAGCAGCTCCGTCGCGGGCAATTCACCCCTCCACTTT.